These 25 T cell receptor beta chains were sequenced from one sample in a study of hypomethylating agent response in myelodysplastic syndrome (dated by TCRdb to the early 2020s). The library was produced with the immunoSEQ multiplex PCR assay. Entries here come from immuneACCESS through TCRdb and include only in-frame sequences with V and J called. Some clones fail to appear in such tables; in the studies checked, an unresolved V gene covers under half of the shortfall, and the cause of the remainder is unknown. Recorded for this sample are 3,700 or so clones; about four fifths of them occurred a single time. Clones ranked in the top ten supply around 5% of the sample. Here the sequenced sample was bone marrow, taken before or after starting hypomethylating agent treatment for myelodysplastic syndrome (not recorded which). The receptors shown here come from a human donor with myelodysplastic syndrome.

A single count supports this clone. The chain joins TRBV5-1 to TRBJ2-5; 10 bases are a match to TRBD1. TRBJ2-7 matches the DNA end more closely, so the J call is doubtful. Germline loops: CDR1 SGHRS, CDR2 YFSETQ. This CDR3 has 15 residues. Here the CDR3 DNA reads TGCGCCAGCAGCCCCCGGACAGGGGGTAACTACGAGCAGTACTTC. The encoded protein is CASSPRTGGNYEQYF.

The chain carries TRBV19 and TRBJ2-5; D is tentatively TRBD1 or TRBD2 (6 bases each). The DNA end lines up better with TRBJ2-7; the J call may be wrong. The V gene's germline CDR1 is LNHDA and CDR2 SQIVND (reference sequence). This CDR3 contains 13 residues. The CDR3 region is CASSIYRGDEQYF. As DNA, the CDR3 is TGTGCCAGTAGTATCTATAGGGGGGACGAGCAGTACTTC.

This chain links TRBV18 with TRBJ1-1; TRBD1 is a possible D gene (6 bases). Germline lookup yields CDR1 KGHSH and CDR2 LQKENI. The germline V and J ends were trimmed by 2 bases and 1 base, with 20 bases remaining between them. The CDR3 runs to 18 residues. CDR3 in amino acids: CASSPEISRGVRNTEAFF. In nucleotides, the CDR3 is TGTGCCAGCTCACCAGAAATAAGTAGGGGGGTAAGGAACACTGAAGCTTTCTTT.

V usage is TRBV18 and J usage is TRBJ2-6; weak D call: TRBD1 (5 bases). Germline V lookup: CDR1 KGHSH, CDR2 LQKENI. Trimming took off 2 bases at V and 1 base at J, with 9 bases between the two ends. The CDR3 contains 16 residues. As DNA, the CDR3 is TGTGCCAGCTCACCAGGCCGACAGTCTGGGGCCAACGTCCTGACTTTC. It specifies CASSPGRQSGANVLTF.

The chain combines TRBV4-1 with TRBJ1-1, with D possibly TRBD1 on 5 matching bases. CDR3 length: 15 residues. Trimming took off 1 base at V and 1 base at J, with 10 bases between the two ends. Per germline, CDR1 MGHRA and CDR2 YSYEKL. CDR3: CASSQGRGRNTEAFF. DNA for the CDR3: TGCGCCAGCAGCCAAGGGCGGGGACGGAACACTGAAGCTTTCTTT.

The V gene is TRBV6-1, the J gene TRBJ2-1; 7 positions agree with TRBD2. Germline trimming cut 0 bases from V and 12 bases from J; bases unmatched to any gene: 2. The CDR3 is 12 amino acids. In germline, CDR1 is MNHNS, CDR2 SASEGT. In DNA form, the CDR3 reads TGTGCCAGCAGTGAAGCTGGGAGGGTGCAGTTCTTC. Protein: CASSEAGRVQFF.

The chain is built from TRBV7-9 and TRBJ2-7; TRBD1 matches at 7 bases. This CDR3 region has 18 residues. V shed 5 bases, J shed 2 bases, and the junction held 18 bases outside the gene matches. CDR1 and CDR2 from the germline V gene are SEHNR and FQNEAQ (reference sequence). The chain's CDR3 is CASSTNFGQAPRTYEQYF. Written as DNA, the CDR3 is TGTGCCAGCAGCACGAACTTTGGACAGGCCCCGAGGACCTACGAGCAGTACTTC.

The chain employs TRBV11-2 and TRBJ1-1; D gene unclear. This CDR3 spans 14 amino acids. V lost 5 bases and J lost 5, with 15 bases in between. Germline values: CDR1 SGHAT, CDR2 FQNNGV. The CDR3, as DNA: TGTGCCAGCAGCCGAGAGGTACTGGGGACTGAAGCTTTCTTT. As protein: CASSREVLGTEAFF. The full variable domain, rest sourced from reference TRBV11-2 and TRBJ1-1, is EAGVAQSPRYKIIEKRQSVAFWCNPISGHATLYWYQQILGQGPKLLIQFQNNGVVDDSQLPKDRFSAERLKGVDSTLKIQPAKLEDSAVYLCASSREVLGTEAFFGQGTRLTVV.

The chain employs TRBV7-9 and TRBJ2-2; 9 positions agree with TRBD1. Germline V gene data show CDR1 as SEHNR and CDR2 as FQNEAQ (reference sequence). V trimming: 4 bases; J trimming: 5 bases; junction bases outside the gene matches: 8. This CDR3 is built from 16 residues. This CDR3 is CASSSQGQGWTGELFF. For the CDR3, the DNA is TGTGCCAGCAGCTCCCAGGGACAGGGTTGGACCGGGGAGCTGTTTTTT.

The V gene is TRBV25-1, the J gene TRBJ1-4, with a weak D call TRBD1 (6 bases). There are 17 residues in the CDR3. Germline values: CDR1 MGHDK, CDR2 SYGVNS. V gave up 4 bases and J gave up 0 bases, with 15 bases separating them. CDR3 residues: CASSGGNRVATNEKLFF. The CDR3 coding sequence is TGTGCCAGCAGTGGCGGGAACAGGGTTGCAACTAATGAAAAACTGTTTTTT.

As DNA, the CDR3 is TGCGCCAGCAGCTTGTATGAGGGCTCCTATAATTCACCCCTCCACTTT. It specifies CASSLYEGSYNSPLHF. This chain joins TRBV5-1 and TRBJ1-6; no firm D call. V lost 1 base and J 0 bases, leaving 8 bases between the germline ends. The V gene's germline CDR1 is SGHRS and CDR2 YFSETQ. The CDR3 extends over 16 amino acids.

The chain carries TRBV5-4 and TRBJ2-3; TRBD2 aligns across 7 bases. This CDR3 is built from 15 residues. J was trimmed by 4 bases and V by 4 bases; bases with no gene match: 9. Germline loops: CDR1 SGHNT, CDR2 YYREEE (reference sequence). The CDR3 coding sequence is TGTGCCAGCAGCCCTCGATCCCGGGGGGCAGATACGCAGTATTTT. Protein product: CASSPRSRGADTQYF. Looking up the rest from reference TRBV5-4 and TRBJ2-3 gives the full variable domain: ETGVTQSPTHLIKTRGQQVTLRCSSQSGHNTVSWYQQALGQGPQFIFQYYREEENGRGNFPPRFSGLQFPNYSSELNVNALELDDSALYLCASSPRSRGADTQYFGPGTRLTVL.

V is TRBV11-2 and J is TRBJ2-7, with unresolved D. The V gene lost 4 bases and the J gene lost 6 bases, with 13 bases spanning the gap. Germline V lookup: CDR1 SGHAT, CDR2 FQNNGV. The CDR3 runs 13 residues. The CDR3, as DNA: TGTGCCAGCAGCTCATACACCATCCTCGAGCAGTACTTC. Protein sequence: CASSSYTILEQYF.

The chain recombines TRBV4-1 with TRBJ1-3; 7 nucleotides align to TRBD1. The CDR3 consists of 16 residues. The germline CDR1 and CDR2 sequences are MGHRA and YSYEKL. V shed 0 bases, J shed 2 bases, and the junction held 4 bases outside the gene matches. The CDR3 DNA is TGCGCCAGCAGCCAAGATCTGGGGACAGCTGGAAACACCATATATTTT. Encoded protein: CASSQDLGTAGNTIYF.

The chain couples TRBV6-5 to TRBJ1-3, with D unresolved. V shed 5 bases and J shed 0 bases, with 8 bases lying between them. Germline CDR1 and CDR2: MNHEY and SVGAGI. The CDR3 extends over 14 amino acids. CDR3 sequence reads: CASSGGSSGNTIYF. The CDR3 bases are TGTGCCAGCAGTGGTGGAAGCTCTGGAAACACCATATATTTT.

This clone came up once. This chain connects TRBV18 to TRBJ2-6; weak D call: TRBD1 (5 bases). V lost 3 bases and J lost 0, with 12 bases in between. The CDR3 is 17 residues long. Germline lookup yields CDR1 KGHSH and CDR2 LQKENI. The CDR3, as DNA: TGTGCCAGCTCACCCAGGGAATGGACCTCTGGGGCCAACGTCCTGACTTTC. Protein: CASSPREWTSGANVLTF.

The V call is TRBV5-1, the J call TRBJ1-2, with 8 positions matching TRBD1. The CDR3 spans 15 residues. Germline V lookup: CDR1 SGHRS, CDR2 YFSETQ. The trim removed 4 bases at V and 3 bases at J, leaving 8 bases unmatched. DNA of the CDR3: TGCGCCAGCAGCGACCCGGGACAGGAGTACTATGGCTACACCTTC. It codes for CASSDPGQEYYGYTF.

The CDR3 reads CASSSGGRGQPQHF. Written as DNA, the CDR3 is TGCGCCAGCAGTTCCGGTGGCAGGGGTCAGCCCCAGCATTTT. V gene TRBV5-1 combines with J gene TRBJ1-5; maybe TRBD1 (6 bases). Looked up from germline, CDR1 is SGHRS and CDR2 is YFSETQ. The CDR3 has 14 amino acids. The V end lost 5 bases, the J end lost 6 bases, and 15 bases lay between the germline ends. The whole variable domain, filled in from reference TRBV5-1 and TRBJ1-5, reads KAGVTQTPRYLIKTRGQQVTLSCSPISGHRSVSWYQQTPGQGLQFLFEYFSETQRNKGNFPGRFSGRQFSNSRSEMNVSTLELGDSALYLCASSSGGRGQPQHFGDGTRLSIL.

The rearrangement uses TRBV19 and TRBJ2-3, with 12 positions matching TRBD2. CDR1 and CDR2 (germline): LNHDA, SQIVND (reference sequence). With V trimmed by 5 bases and J by 0 bases, 9 bases remained unmatched. The CDR3 is made up of 18 amino acids. The DNA for the CDR3 is TGTGCCAGTAGTGGAGGGACTAGCGGGCACCCTAGCACAGATACGCAGTATTTT. Translation gives CASSGGTSGHPSTDTQYF.

This clone has more than one count but fewer than ten. V usage is TRBV4-2 and J usage is TRBJ2-7, with 13 bases lining up with TRBD2. Germline loops: CDR1 LGHNA, CDR2 YNFKEQ. V gave up 4 bases and J gave up 0 bases; unmatched junction bases: 3. CDR3 length: 16 residues. In DNA form, the CDR3 reads TGTGCCAGCAGCCTTACTAGCGGGGGGGCCTCCTACGAGCAGTACTTC. Its protein product is CASSLTSGGASYEQYF.

The chain links TRBV10-2 to TRBJ2-3; 15 positions match TRBD2. V shed 5 bases and J 5 bases; nucleotides not matched to a gene: 5. This CDR3 has 16 amino acids. Germline lookup yields CDR1 WSHSY and CDR2 SAAADI. CDR3 residues: CASSRTSGGARDTQYF. CDR3 sequence (DNA): TGCGCCAGCAGTCGGACTAGCGGGGGGGCCAGAGATACGCAGTATTTT.

DNA for the CDR3: TGTGCCACCAGCAGAGATTTAGAAGAGACCCAGTACTTC. Encoded protein: CATSRDLEETQYF. J is TRBJ2-5 and V is TRBV15; D is unclear. V lost 0 bases, J lost 3 bases, and 5 bases lay in between. The CDR3 contains 13 residues. Germline values: CDR1 LNHNV, CDR2 YYDKDF (reference sequence). Together with reference TRBV15 and TRBJ2-5, the CDR3 gives the full variable domain: DAMVIQNPRYQVTQFGKPVTLSCSQTLNHNVMYWYQQKSSQAPKLLFHYYDKDFNNEADTPDNFQSRRPNTSFCFLDIRSPGLGDTAMYLCATSRDLEETQYFGPGTRLLVL.

The V call is TRBV28, the J call TRBJ2-4; 8 nucleotides match TRBD1. The junction had 8 bases not matched to a gene; V was cut back by 4 bases and J by 9 bases. The CDR3 has 14 residues. Germline CDR1 reads MDHEN; CDR2 reads SYDVKM. The CDR3 DNA is TGTGCCAGCAGTTCACGACAGGGGCAGCGCATTCAGTACTTC. Protein: CASSSRQGQRIQYF.

The gene calls are TRBV11-2 and TRBJ2-1; D may be TRBD2 (5 bases). The V gene's germline CDR1 is SGHAT and CDR2 FQNNGV. This CDR3 has 15 residues. The V end lost 1 base, the J end lost 3 bases, and 10 bases lay between the germline ends. CDR3 nucleotide sequence: TGTGCCAGCAGCTTAGTCCGTGGGAGCTACAATGAGCAGTTCTTC. Its protein product is CASSLVRGSYNEQFF.

The rearrangement uses TRBV5-1 and TRBJ2-2; 8 bases agree with TRBD1. Germline V gives CDR1 SGHRS, CDR2 YFSETQ. V lost 0 bases and J lost 3; bases outside the gene matches: 4. The CDR3 runs 16 residues. CDR3 amino acids: CASSLVRTGYTGELFF. Written as DNA, the CDR3 is TGCGCCAGCAGCTTGGTGAGGACAGGGTACACCGGGGAGCTGTTTTTT.